These T cell receptor beta chains were read from a single sample in a study of blood T cell repertoires in COVID-19. TCRdb keeps only in-frame clones here, not all; method: immunoSEQ multiplex PCR. This table has around 320,000 clones, around 88% appearing once. Sequenced: peripheral blood. The receptors originated from a woman in her twenties or thirties who had recovered from COVID-19. CDR3s include the opening cysteine and the closing phenylalanine or tryptophan. Each record gives: clone size, J gene, D gene, CDR3 length, V gene, CDR3 protein, CDR3 DNA. D genes are given only for firm matches. Clone size, where shown, is once, few, many, or a class for clones that have expanded.

clone size: .
J gene: TRBJ2-1
D gene: .
CDR3 length: 15
V gene: TRBV7-2
CDR3 protein: CASSLQGGRQDEQFF
CDR3 DNA: TGTGCCAGCAGCTTACAAGGAGGTAGACAGGATGAGCAGTTCTTC

clone size: .
J gene: TRBJ1-4
D gene: .
CDR3 length: 15
V gene: TRBV7-8
CDR3 protein: CASSPGAKTNEKLFF
CDR3 DNA: TGTGCCAGCAGCCCTGGGGCGAAGACTAATGAAAAACTGTTTTTT

clone size: .
J gene: TRBJ1-5
D gene: .
CDR3 length: 13
V gene: TRBV6-5
CDR3 protein: CASMRGTGQPQHF
CDR3 DNA: TGTGCCAGCATGAGGGGGACGGGACAGCCCCAGCATTTT

clone size: once
J gene: TRBJ2-1
D gene: .
CDR3 length: 13
V gene: TRBV14
CDR3 protein: CASSQGYWNEQFF
CDR3 DNA: TGTGCCAGCAGCCAAGGATACTGGAATGAGCAGTTCTTC

clone size: few
J gene: TRBJ1-5
D gene: TRBD1
CDR3 length: 15
V gene: TRBV6-6
CDR3 protein: CASSYLSGGSQPQHF
CDR3 DNA: TGTGCCAGCAGTTACCTGTCAGGGGGCAGTCAGCCCCAGCATTTT

clone size: .
J gene: TRBJ2-1
D gene: .
CDR3 length: 10
V gene: TRBV29-1
CDR3 protein: CSVEPNEQFF
CDR3 DNA: TGCAGCGTGGAGCCTAATGAGCAGTTCTTC

clone size: .
J gene: TRBJ1-3
D gene: TRBD1
CDR3 length: 14
V gene: TRBV10-3
CDR3 protein: CAITVTGAGNTIYF
CDR3 DNA: TGTGCCATCACCGTGACAGGGGCTGGAAACACCATATATTTT

clone size: .
J gene: TRBJ2-1
D gene: .
CDR3 length: 15
V gene: TRBV7-3
CDR3 protein: CASSLMGLAPNEQFF
CDR3 DNA: TGTGCCAGCAGCTTAATGGGGCTAGCGCCGAATGAGCAGTTCTTC

clone size: .
J gene: TRBJ2-7
D gene: .
CDR3 length: 15
V gene: TRBV4-2
CDR3 protein: CASSQEDNRLREQYF
CDR3 DNA: TGTGCCAGCAGCCAAGAAGATAACAGGTTGAGGGAGCAGTACTTC

clone size: .
J gene: TRBJ2-1
D gene: TRBD1
CDR3 length: 13
V gene: TRBV19
CDR3 protein: CATGTGVANEQFF
CDR3 DNA: TGTGCCACCGGGACAGGGGTTGCCAATGAGCAGTTCTTC

clone size: .
J gene: TRBJ1-3
D gene: .
CDR3 length: 15
V gene: TRBV5-4
CDR3 protein: CASSLGGSSGNTIYF
CDR3 DNA: TGTGCCAGCAGCTTGGGCGGAAGCTCTGGAAACACCATATATTTT

clone size: .
J gene: TRBJ2-7
D gene: TRBD1
CDR3 length: 14
V gene: TRBV9
CDR3 protein: CASTPGTGGYEQYF
CDR3 DNA: TGTGCCAGCACCCCGGGGACAGGGGGCTACGAGCAGTACTTC

clone size: .
J gene: TRBJ2-2
D gene: .
CDR3 length: 13
V gene: TRBV12-3/TRBV12-4
CDR3 protein: CASSLSRTGELFF
CDR3 DNA: TGTGCCAGCAGTTTGTCCCGTACCGGGGAGCTGTTTTTT

clone size: .
J gene: TRBJ2-7
D gene: .
CDR3 length: 14
V gene: TRBV5-1
CDR3 protein: CASSLRSPSAEQYF
CDR3 DNA: TGCGCCAGCAGCCTTCGGAGTCCTTCGGCCGAGCAGTACTTC

clone size: .
J gene: TRBJ1-3
D gene: .
CDR3 length: 14
V gene: TRBV7-9
CDR3 protein: CASTWGRSGNTIYF
CDR3 DNA: TGTGCCAGCACCTGGGGCCGCTCTGGAAACACCATATATTTT

clone size: .
J gene: TRBJ1-2
D gene: TRBD1
CDR3 length: 14
V gene: TRBV4-3
CDR3 protein: CASSQGQGAGGYTF
CDR3 DNA: TGCGCCAGCAGCCAAGGCCAGGGGGCGGGTGGCTACACCTTC

clone size: .
J gene: TRBJ1-5
D gene: .
CDR3 length: 12
V gene: TRBV29-1
CDR3 protein: CSVGASNQPQHF
CDR3 DNA: TGCAGCGTTGGGGCTAGCAATCAGCCCCAGCATTTT

clone size: .
J gene: TRBJ2-2
D gene: TRBD2
CDR3 length: 16
V gene: TRBV3-1/TRBV3-2
CDR3 protein: CASSQGGGGGTGELFF
CDR3 DNA: TGTGCCAGCAGCCAAGGGGGCGGGGGTGGCACCGGGGAGCTGTTTTTT

clone size: .
J gene: TRBJ1-1
D gene: .
CDR3 length: 14
V gene: TRBV5-5
CDR3 protein: CASSFRQEATEAFF
CDR3 DNA: TGTGCCAGCAGCTTTCGACAGGAGGCCACTGAAGCTTTCTTT